The 22 T cell receptor beta chains listed next were all sequenced from one sample in a study of T cell responses to AZD1222 COVID-19 vaccine. Method: immunoSEQ multiplex PCR; TCRdb's copy keeps in-frame clones and lacks some. The sample has 90,000 to 120,000 clones; 70% to 90% are singletons. Source: peripheral blood, taken 28 days after the second AZD1222 dose. The receptors come from an adult who received the AZD1222 COVID-19 vaccine.

V and J are TRBV19 and TRBJ1-5; maybe TRBD1 (6 bases). Trimming shortened V by 6 bases and J by 1 base, and 19 bases separated the two germline ends. CDR1 and CDR2 from the germline V gene are LNHDA and SQIVND (reference sequence). The CDR3 spans 17 residues. CDR3 in amino acids: CASSKNRARTSNQPQHF. CDR3 nucleotide sequence: TGTGCCAGTAGCAAAAACAGGGCTCGAACCAGCAATCAGCCCCAGCATTTT.

This chain uses TRBV3-1 (or the pseudogene TRBV3-2) with TRBJ1-5, with TRBD1 matching over 9 bases. Germline trimming cut 4 bases from V and 4 bases from J; bases unmatched to any gene: 8. Germline V gene lookup returns CDR1 LGHDT and CDR2 YNNKEL (reference sequence). This CDR3 is built from 16 residues. The CDR3 here is CASSPRRTGANQPQHF. The CDR3 bases are TGTGCCAGCAGCCCCCGCCGGACAGGGGCTAATCAGCCCCAGCATTTT.

The V gene is TRBV6-5, the J gene TRBJ2-7; D uncertain. Germline V lookup: CDR1 MNHEY, CDR2 SVGAGI. V lost 0 bases to trimming and J lost 5 bases, with 8 bases between them. The CDR3 length is 13 residues. CDR3: CASSYSDYDEQYF. The CDR3, as DNA: TGTGCCAGCAGTTACTCAGATTACGACGAGCAGTACTTC.

The chain has TRBV28 and TRBJ2-1; D is possibly TRBD1 (5 bases). This CDR3 is built from 16 residues. Per the germline V gene, CDR1 is MDHEN and CDR2 is SYDVKM. V lost 6 bases and J 1 base, leaving 16 bases between the germline ends. CDR3 sequence (DNA): TGTGCCAGCAGAGAAGCACCAGGGTGGTCCTACAATGAGCAGTTCTTC. As protein: CASREAPGWSYNEQFF.

V and J are TRBV4-3 and TRBJ1-1; TRBD1 might be the D (5 bases). CDR3 length equals 15 residues. V was clipped by 4 bases and J by 1 base, with 13 bases between them. From germline, CDR1 is LGHNA and CDR2 YSLEER. The CDR3 reads CASSPGDGGNTEAFF. CDR3 sequence (DNA): TGCGCCAGCAGCCCGGGGGACGGAGGGAACACTGAAGCTTTCTTT.

The chain links TRBV2 to TRBJ2-1; TRBD2 matches 10 bases. Trimming took 8 bases from V and 6 from J; bases not matched to a gene: 4. Germline CDR1 is SNHLY and CDR2 is FYNNEI. The CDR3 totals 13 residues. CDR3 loop: CASLAGVGNEQFF. Written as DNA, the CDR3 is TGTGCCAGCCTAGCGGGAGTAGGCAATGAGCAGTTCTTC.

The sample holds one count of this clone. The V call is TRBV27, the J call TRBJ1-4; no clear D gene. V gave up 3 bases and J gave up 6 bases, with 17 bases separating them. CDR1 is MNHEY, CDR2 SMNVEV, per germline (reference sequence). The CDR3 has 16 amino acids. The CDR3 sequence is CASSFVSGWGDEKLFF. The CDR3 DNA sequence: TGTGCCAGCAGTTTTGTGTCAGGATGGGGTGATGAAAAACTGTTTTTT.

The chain links TRBV10-2 to TRBJ2-1; 7 bases fit TRBD2. This CDR3 comprises 15 residues. The V gene end was trimmed by 3 bases and the J gene end by 7 bases; junction bases not matched to a gene: 9. Germline V gene sequence: CDR1 WSHSY, CDR2 SAAADI. The CDR3 is CASSDFAGAGNEQFF. The CDR3 nucleotides are TGCGCCAGCAGTGACTTCGCGGGAGCGGGTAATGAGCAGTTCTTC.

The chain employs TRBV28 and TRBJ2-1, with a possible D match to TRBD2 (5 bases). Germline V lookup: CDR1 MDHEN, CDR2 SYDVKM. CDR3 length equals 15 residues. The V end lost 5 bases, the J end lost 7 bases, and 18 bases lay between the germline ends. CDR3 protein: CASSPPNGISNEQFF. The DNA of the CDR3 is TGTGCCAGCAGTCCCCCGAACGGGATATCAAATGAGCAGTTCTTC.

The rearrangement joins TRBV5-1 to TRBJ1-6; D remains ambiguous. Germline V gene lookup returns CDR1 SGHRS and CDR2 YFSETQ. Between the trimmed V and J ends, which lost 1 base and 7 bases, there was a span of 9 bases. This CDR3 spans 14 amino acids. The DNA of the CDR3 is TGCGCCAGCAGCTTGCAGGTGGGCAATTCACCCCTCCACTTT. This codes for CASSLQVGNSPLHF. Together with reference TRBV5-1 and TRBJ1-6, the CDR3 gives the full variable domain: KAGVTQTPRYLIKTRGQQVTLSCSPISGHRSVSWYQQTPGQGLQFLFEYFSETQRNKGNFPGRFSGRQFSNSRSEMNVSTLELGDSALYLCASSLQVGNSPLHFGNGTRLTVT.

The rearrangement joins TRBV19 to TRBJ2-2, with TRBD1 matching over 9 bases. The CDR3 loop spans 15 amino acids. Trimming cost V 7 bases and J 1 base; bases outside gene matches: 4. The V gene's germline CDR1 is LNHDA and CDR2 SQIVND (reference sequence). CDR3 amino acids: CASTSGQGNTGELFF. The CDR3 DNA reads TGTGCCAGTACCTCGGGACAGGGGAACACCGGGGAGCTGTTTTTT.

In its sample, this clone was seen once. V is TRBV7-9 and J is TRBJ1-1; D not resolved. The CDR3 sequence is 13 residues long. The V end lost 5 bases, the J end lost 8 bases, and 15 bases lay between the germline ends. The germline gives CDR1 SEHNR, CDR2 FQNEAQ (reference sequence). The DNA of the CDR3 is TGTGCCAGCAGCCAGAACGGGCACGGCGAAGCTTTCTTT. It yields the protein CASSQNGHGEAFF.

The rearrangement links TRBV18 to TRBJ2-3; 9 nucleotides line up with TRBD2. The V gene end was trimmed by 0 bases and the J gene end by 3 bases; junction bases not matched to a gene: 4. This CDR3 contains 16 residues. The germline CDR1 and CDR2 sequences are KGHSH and LQKENI. CDR3 bases: TGTGCCAGCTCACCACCAGGTAGCGGGAGTACAGATACGCAGTATTTT. The encoded protein is CASSPPGSGSTDTQYF.

This chain uses TRBV20-1 with TRBJ2-7, with D perhaps matching TRBD2 (5 bases). The CDR3 has 10 amino acids. Deletions cut 5 bases from V and 7 bases from J, with 9 bases between. Germline V CDR1 and CDR2: DFQATT, SNEGSKA (reference sequence). The DNA for the CDR3 is TGCAGTGCTGGCGGGTGGGAGCAGTACTTC. This gives the protein CSAGGWEQYF.

CDR3 sequence reads: CSASWAKGGILDGYTF. CDR3 nucleotide sequence: TGCAGTGCTAGTTGGGCCAAAGGGGGAATTTTGGATGGCTACACCTTC. The rearrangement joins TRBV20-1 to TRBJ1-2, with D possibly being TRBD1 (6 bases). V dropped 3 bases and J dropped 6 bases, with 23 bases sitting between them. The germline V gene encodes CDR1 DFQATT and CDR2 SNEGSKA (reference sequence). This CDR3 region has 16 residues.

CDR3 sequence: CAISSTGGFSYLQETQYF. CDR3 DNA sequence: TGTGCCATCAGCTCGACAGGGGGCTTTAGTTACCTCCAAGAGACCCAGTACTTC. The chain carries TRBV10-3 and TRBJ2-5; the match to TRBD1 covers 10 bases. With V trimmed by 6 bases and J by 1 base, 14 bases remained unmatched. This CDR3 is built from 18 residues. Germline V gives CDR1 ENHRY, CDR2 SYGVKD.

The V gene is TRBV10-3, the J gene TRBJ2-3; TRBD1 is a possible D gene (6 bases). The CDR3 contains 14 residues. Trimming left V 3 bases short and J 0 bases short, with 7 bases between. Germline V gene lookup returns CDR1 ENHRY and CDR2 SYGVKD. This CDR3 is CAISEGGSTDTQYF. The CDR3 region has the DNA TGTGCCATCAGTGAAGGGGGTAGCACAGATACGCAGTATTTT.

The chain is built from TRBV7-2 and TRBJ1-5, with unresolved D. Germline V gene sequence: CDR1 SGHTA, CDR2 FQGNSA. CDR3 length: 13 residues. Between the trimmed V and J ends, which lost 6 bases and 0 bases, there was a span of 6 bases. Here the CDR3 DNA reads TGTGCCAGCAGTATGGATAGCAATCAGCCCCAGCATTTT. Amino acid sequence: CASSMDSNQPQHF.

The rearrangement joins TRBV7-2 to TRBJ2-6, with D possibly being TRBD1 (5 bases). The germline V gene encodes CDR1 SGHTA and CDR2 FQGNSA. This CDR3 has 15 amino acids. Deletions cut 5 bases from V and 1 base from J, with 9 bases between. The DNA of the CDR3 is TGTGCCAGCAGCCGCAGGGTATCTGGGGCCAACGTCCTGACTTTC. Translation: CASSRRVSGANVLTF.

The rearrangement links TRBV6-5 to TRBJ1-2; 7 bases match TRBD1. Per germline, CDR1 MNHEY and CDR2 SVGAGI. The CDR3 is 13 amino acids. Trimming cost V 8 bases and J 8 bases; bases outside gene matches: 11. CDR3 sequence reads: CASGDRSNRGYTF. CDR3 coding DNA: TGTGCCAGCGGGGACAGATCTAACAGAGGCTACACCTTC.

V and J are TRBV29-1 and TRBJ1-2, with D perhaps matching TRBD1 (5 bases). Trimming removed 6 bases from V and 1 base from J, with 9 bases in between. Germline V lookup: CDR1 SQVTM, CDR2 ANQGSEA. The CDR3 is 12 residues long. CDR3 in amino acids: CSVGTVNYGYTF. The CDR3, as DNA: TGCAGCGTAGGGACGGTTAACTATGGCTACACCTTC.

This rearrangement joins TRBV7-9 to TRBJ2-2; no reliable D call. Looked up from germline, CDR1 is SEHNR and CDR2 is FQNEAQ (reference sequence). Trimming shortened V by 2 bases and J by 0 bases, and 4 bases separated the two germline ends. This CDR3 region has 14 residues. The CDR3 reads CASSLSTNTGELFF. The CDR3 nucleotides read TGTGCCAGCAGCTTAAGCACGAACACCGGGGAGCTGTTTTTT.